Many counts were recorded for the clone carrying this T cell receptor beta chain. Its specificity is not known. This specimen belongs to a study of post-analysis software for immune sequencing data. Study context: The disease courses covered relapsing-remitting, secondary progressive and progressive-relapsing multiple sclerosis.

The CDR3 contains 15 residues. J lost 9 bases, V lost 6 bases, and 12 bases had no gene match. Germline loops: CDR1 SGHRS, CDR2 YFSETQ. Overall study results and limits: Multiple sclerosis patients showed significantly lower normalized Chao1 diversity than controls did. Compared with controls, patients had more of about 5 TRBV segments, including TRBV5-6, TRBV5-1 and TRBV20-1.

Prepared TCR beta cDNA libraries contained unique molecular identifiers. From the PCR reads, TCRdb called clonotypes with MiXCR, one entry per CDR3 protein. Seen here are a few hundred thousand distinct CDR3 sequences, around a third observed once, and the top ten hold roughly 13%. The receptor comes from a girl between 5 and 17 years old with multiple sclerosis. Sequences were obtained from blood. This chain joins TRBV5-1 and TRBJ2-1, with TRBD2 matching over 10 bases. CDR3 loop: CASTPGASGGGEQFF. The CDR3 DNA reads as TGCGCCAGCACCCCTGGAGCTAGCGGGGGAGGTGAGCAGTTCTTC.